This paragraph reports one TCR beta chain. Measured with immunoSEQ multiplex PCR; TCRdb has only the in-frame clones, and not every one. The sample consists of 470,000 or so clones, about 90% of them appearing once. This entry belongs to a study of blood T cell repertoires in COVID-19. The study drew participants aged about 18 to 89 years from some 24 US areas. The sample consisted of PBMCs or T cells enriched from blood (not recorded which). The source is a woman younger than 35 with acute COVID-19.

CDR3 protein: CASSKIGQGNTEAFF. DNA for the CDR3: TGTGCCAGTAGTAAAATCGGACAGGGAAACACTGAAGCTTTCTTT. V and J are TRBV19 and TRBJ1-1; TRBD1 aligns across 8 bases. Looked up from germline, CDR1 is LNHDA and CDR2 is SQIVND (reference sequence). The CDR3 spans 15 residues. Trimming took 4 bases from V and 2 from J; bases not matched to a gene: 6.